In its sample, the clone carrying this T cell receptor (beta chain) was seen many times. The antigen remains unidentified. The CDR3 is made up of 16 amino acids. The junction had 11 bases not matched to a gene; V was cut back by 6 bases and J by 2 bases. For TCR, cDNA came from 5'RACE template switching, which added a universal primer site and UMIs. TCRdb used MiXCR to reprocess the 5' RACE reads, holding one entry per CDR3 protein. Among roughly 320,000 distinct CDR3 sequences listed, about 10% were seen once. This sample stems from a study of T cells after yellow fever vaccination. Broader study findings: Clonotypes shared by both compartments, CD4 and CD8, made up a small share. FACS-sorted repertoires might harbor abundant contaminating clonotypes from the bulk population. Among primary-vaccination clones, most reappeared after the booster, at roughly 95% for CD4 and more than 75% for CD8.

The TCR sequence derives from a man between 18 and 29 years old who received the YFV17D yellow fever vaccine. The sample here was CD4+ T cells sorted from PBMCs, taken 45 days after the yellow fever booster vaccination. The chain couples TRBV12-3 or TRBV12-4 to TRBJ2-3; TRBD2 matches 7 bases. In DNA, the CDR3 is TGTGCCAGCAGACCCCGTTGGGCGGGAGACACAGATACGCAGTATTTT. Its protein is CASRPRWAGDTDTQYF.